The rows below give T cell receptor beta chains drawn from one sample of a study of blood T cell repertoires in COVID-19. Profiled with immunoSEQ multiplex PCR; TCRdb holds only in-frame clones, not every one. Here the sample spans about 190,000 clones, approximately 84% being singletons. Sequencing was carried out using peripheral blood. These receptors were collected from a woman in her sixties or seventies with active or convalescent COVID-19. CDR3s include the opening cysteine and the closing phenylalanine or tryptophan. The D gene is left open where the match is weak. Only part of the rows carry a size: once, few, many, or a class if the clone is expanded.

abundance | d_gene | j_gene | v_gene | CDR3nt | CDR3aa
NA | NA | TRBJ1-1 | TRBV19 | TGTGCCAGTAGTTTGTGGGATCAGACAGACACTGAAGCTTTCTTT | CASSLWDQTDTEAFF
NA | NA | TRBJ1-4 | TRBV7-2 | TGTGCCAGCAGCTTAAGGAGGGTGACTAATGAAAAACTGTTTTTT | CASSLRRVTNEKLFF
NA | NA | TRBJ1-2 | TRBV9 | TGTGCCAGCAGCGAGTCAAGGCGGGACTATGGCTACACCTTC | CASSESRRDYGYTF
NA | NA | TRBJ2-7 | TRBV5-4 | TGTGCCAGCAGCTTGGGGGCTCTGAAGGGGTACGAGCAGTACTTC | CASSLGALKGYEQYF
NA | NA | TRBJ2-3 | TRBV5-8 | TGTGCCAGCAGCTTATCAGGCACAGATACGCAGTATTTT | CASSLSGTDTQYF
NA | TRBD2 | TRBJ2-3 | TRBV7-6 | TGTGCCAGCAGCTTAGTCCCGGGAGGAGGAGGGGATACGCAGTATTTT | CASSLVPGGGGDTQYF
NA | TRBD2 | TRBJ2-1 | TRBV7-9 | TGTGCCAGCAGCTACCTAGCGGGAGCCTATGAGCAGTTCTTC | CASSYLAGAYEQFF
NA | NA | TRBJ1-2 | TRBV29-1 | TGCAGCGTTGACTCTAATAAGTATGGCTACACCTTC | CSVDSNKYGYTF
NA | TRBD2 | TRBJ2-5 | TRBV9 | TGTGCCAGCAGCGTAGGACTAGCGGGGATCCAAGAGACCCAGTACTTC | CASSVGLAGIQETQYF
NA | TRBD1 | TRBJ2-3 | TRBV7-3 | TGTGCCAGCAGCTCCCGGACAGGGGAGGCCACAGATACGCAGTATTTT | CASSSRTGEATDTQYF
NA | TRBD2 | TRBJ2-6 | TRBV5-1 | TGCGCCAGCACCTTGGACGCTCCGGGGGGAACTGGGGCCAACGTCCTGACTTTC | CASTLDAPGGTGANVLTF
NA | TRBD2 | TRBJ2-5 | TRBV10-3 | TGTGCCATCAGCCCGACTAGCGGGAGTATGAAGACCCAGTACTTC | CAISPTSGSMKTQYF
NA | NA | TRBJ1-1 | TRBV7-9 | TGTGCCAGCAGCTTCCAATATGAGTCCACTGAAGCTTTCTTT | CASSFQYESTEAFF
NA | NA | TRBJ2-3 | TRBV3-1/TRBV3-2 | TGTGCCAGCAGCCAAGTGGAACTAAGGGATACGCAGTATTTT | CASSQVELRDTQYF
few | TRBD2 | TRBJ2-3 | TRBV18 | TGTGCCAGCTCACCACTCCGACTAGCGGGGCTCACAGATACGCAGTATTTT | CASSPLRLAGLTDTQYF
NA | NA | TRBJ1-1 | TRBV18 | TGTGCCAGCTCACCGGGCAGCCTGAACACTGAAGCTTTCTTT | CASSPGSLNTEAFF
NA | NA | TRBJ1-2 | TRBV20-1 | TGCAGTGCTAGCTATGACTATGGCTACACCTTC | CSASYDYGYTF
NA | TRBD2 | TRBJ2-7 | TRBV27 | TGTGCCAGCAGTCTTCTAGCGGGAATAAACGAGCAGTACTTC | CASSLLAGINEQYF
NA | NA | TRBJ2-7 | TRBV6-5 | TGTGCCAGCAGTTACCGTAGCGGCTCCTACGAGCAGTACTTC | CASSYRSGSYEQYF
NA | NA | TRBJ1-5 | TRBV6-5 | TGTGCCAGCTCAGGCAGGGTGAGAAATCAGCCCCAGCATTTT | CASSGRVRNQPQHF
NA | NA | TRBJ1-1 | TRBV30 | TGTGCCTGGAGTAAGGGGGAGACTGAAGCTTTCTTT | CAWSKGETEAFF
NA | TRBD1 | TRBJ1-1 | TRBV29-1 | TGCAGCGTTGAAGATACAGGACAGGGGGCCGGGAACACTGAAGCTTTCTTT | CSVEDTGQGAGNTEAFF
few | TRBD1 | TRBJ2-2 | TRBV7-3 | TGTGCCAGCAGCTCGGGACAGTACACCGGGGAGCTGTTTTTT | CASSSGQYTGELFF
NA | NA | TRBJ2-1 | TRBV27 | TGTGCCAGCAGTTCATGGGGGGACTGGAGGGGCAATGAGCAGTTCTTC | CASSSWGDWRGNEQFF
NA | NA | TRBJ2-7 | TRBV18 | TGTGCCAGCTCACTAGGAACCGGGACTGGGTCCTACGAGCAGTACTTC | CASSLGTGTGSYEQYF
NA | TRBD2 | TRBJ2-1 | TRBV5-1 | TGCGCCAGCAGCGTGACTAGCGGGAGGGCCGGTGAGCAGTTCTTC | CASSVTSGRAGEQFF
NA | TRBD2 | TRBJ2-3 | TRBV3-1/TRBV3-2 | TGTGCCAGCAGCCAAAATGGACTAGCGACACCACAGGATACGCAGTATTTT | CASSQNGLATPQDTQYF
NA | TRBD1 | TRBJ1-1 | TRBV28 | TGTGCCAGCAGTTTTAAGGGGGCGCGATATCGCACTGAAGCTTTCTTT | CASSFKGARYRTEAFF
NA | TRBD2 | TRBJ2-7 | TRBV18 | TGTGCCAGCTCACCACAGCGGGAGCTAAATGAGCAGTACTTC | CASSPQRELNEQYF
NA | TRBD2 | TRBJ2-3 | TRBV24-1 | TGTGCCACCAGTGACCGCCAAGCGGGAGGTGGCACAGATACGCAGTATTTT | CATSDRQAGGGTDTQYF
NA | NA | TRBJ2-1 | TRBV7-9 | TGTGCCAGCATCCAGAGCGAGTTTCTCGACAATGAGCAGTTCTTC | CASIQSEFLDNEQFF
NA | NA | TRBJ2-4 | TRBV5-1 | TGCGCCAGCAGCTTGGACTTAGCCAAAAACATTCAGTACTTC | CASSLDLAKNIQYF